This section outlines one TCR beta chain sequence together with its context. Its cognate antigen has yet to be identified. Base qualities are not provided; no much larger clone lies one nucleotide away. RNA was extracted with the RNeasy kit and about 0.5 to 1 ug was reverse transcribed using random hexamers. The immunoSEQ multiplex PCR assay, covering 54 Vbeta and 13 Jbeta segments, was used to amplify TCR beta CDR3 regions. Bias from PCR amplification was corrected by using a synthetic template baseline for primer optimization and for computational correction. Processing in the source paper ran as follows. Reads were annotated to V, D and J genes according to IMGT and were analyzed with immunoSEQ Analyzer, with only productive sequences retained. Clonality was calculated as one minus the Shannon entropy normalized by log2 of the number of productive unique sequences. For each patient and control, public and private clones were evaluated within the 100 most prevalent clones. Clones were defined as Susac-specific when absent from the healthy and MS cohorts, from roughly 1,000 published viral clones and from other ImmuneACCESS disease sequences. TCRdb reran the public reads through fastp at Q25 and MiXCR, keeping productive beta chains. Records with the same CDR3 protein are collapsed into one entry carrying the most frequent genes and DNA. TCRdb's processing, not the authors' own work, is the source of the V and J calls. Counted in this sample were roughly 130,000 distinct CDR3 sequences; roughly 96% of them appeared once. The ten largest make up 0.095% to 0.14% of the sample.

The germline V gene encodes CDR1 MGHRA and CDR2 YSYEKL. From cysteine to phenylalanine, the CDR3 is 14 amino acids long. CDR3 DNA is the only sequence kept; it has 42 bases, read in frame from the first base. For this chain, trimming is 3 bases at the V end and 5 bases at the J end, and the number of junction bases without a gene match is 6. This specimen belongs to a study of CD8 T cells in Susac syndrome (dated by TCRdb to the late 2010s). Context from the whole study: The study used repertoire sequencing to test whether antigen drove CD8+ T cell activation and differentiation in Susac syndrome.

What the work shows at the level of the full study, not this receptor alone: The study acknowledged that relatively few individuals were included in the TCR sequencing and HLA analysis.

Peripheral blood CD8+ and CD4+ T cells from healthy donors, Susac syndrome patients and multiple sclerosis patients were profiled by high-throughput TCR beta sequencing. Multiple sclerosis controls were treatment-naive patients with stable or active relapsing-remitting disease fulfilling revised McDonald criteria. Bulk CD8+ and CD4+ T cells were purified by magnetic negative isolation, while CD8+ TEMRA cells were enriched using FACS. Blood was drawn into EDTA tubes, processed within 24 hours, and PBMCs were isolated by density gradient centrifugation. PBMCs intended for TCR sequencing were cryopreserved in liquid nitrogen and were subsequently thawed in a 37 degrees C water bath. The sorted or isolated CD4+, CD8+ and CD8+ TEMRA cells had a purity of 90% or higher.

Sequenced input: CD4+ T cells from PBMCs. The rearrangement joined TRBV4-1 to TRBJ2-5; 7 bases in between match TRBD2. This TCR derives from a human donor with multiple sclerosis. The bases read TGCGCCAGCAGCCAGGAGGGAGCGGGGGAGACCCAGTACTTC. Its amino acids are CASSQEGAGETQYF.